This is a list of T cell receptor beta chains from one sample in a study of T cell changes during pregnancy in multiple sclerosis. TCRdb's table, derived via immunoSEQ multiplex PCR, lists solely in-frame clones and lacks some. The sample has approximately 94,000 clones; around 93% are singletons. The sequencing here drew on peripheral blood, taken after pregnancy. All receptors come from a female donor with multiple sclerosis, enrolled in a pregnancy study. CDR3s include the opening cysteine and the closing phenylalanine or tryptophan. The order of the fields is D gene, J gene, clone size, V gene, CDR3 DNA, CDR3 protein. D genes are given only for firm matches. Some rows have no size entry. The others give once, few or many, or a class for an expanded clone.

d_call: TRBD2
j_call: TRBJ2-7
clone_size: NA
v_call: TRBV4-1
cdr3_nt: TGCGCCAGCAGCCAAGGGGGGACTAGCGGGAAACCTCCCTACGAGCAGTACTTC
cdr3_aa: CASSQGGTSGKPPYEQYF

d_call: NA
j_call: TRBJ2-1
clone_size: NA
v_call: TRBV18
cdr3_nt: TGTGCCAGCTCACCGGGGGGGCCGGTCAGGAATGAGCAGTTCTTC
cdr3_aa: CASSPGGPVRNEQFF

d_call: NA
j_call: TRBJ1-1
clone_size: once
v_call: TRBV7-8
cdr3_nt: TGTGCCAGCAGCCTAAAAGAGGGCACTGAAGCTTTCTTT
cdr3_aa: CASSLKEGTEAFF

d_call: NA
j_call: TRBJ2-1
clone_size: NA
v_call: TRBV9
cdr3_nt: TGTGCCAGCAGCGTAGTAGGGGAAAATGAGCAGTTCTTC
cdr3_aa: CASSVVGENEQFF

d_call: NA
j_call: TRBJ2-7
clone_size: once
v_call: TRBV28
cdr3_nt: TGTGCCAGCAGCCTCGACAGGTTTTACGAGCAGTACTTC
cdr3_aa: CASSLDRFYEQYF

d_call: TRBD1
j_call: TRBJ2-2
clone_size: NA
v_call: TRBV18
cdr3_nt: TGTGCCAGCTCACCACCGGGACAGGGAAGCACCGGGGAGCTGTTTTTT
cdr3_aa: CASSPPGQGSTGELFF

d_call: TRBD1
j_call: TRBJ1-5
clone_size: NA
v_call: TRBV6-1
cdr3_nt: TGTGCCAGCATGGAGACAGGGGCTCAGCCCCAGCATTTT
cdr3_aa: CASMETGAQPQHF

d_call: NA
j_call: TRBJ2-5
clone_size: NA
v_call: TRBV2
cdr3_nt: TGTGCCAGCAGTGATTTTCACAAACCGCACCAAGAGACCCAGTACTTC
cdr3_aa: CASSDFHKPHQETQYF

d_call: NA
j_call: TRBJ1-6
clone_size: NA
v_call: TRBV28
cdr3_nt: TGTGCCAGCAGAGGCTGGAGCTCCTATAATTCACCCCTCCACTTT
cdr3_aa: CASRGWSSYNSPLHF

d_call: NA
j_call: TRBJ2-3
clone_size: NA
v_call: TRBV18
cdr3_nt: TGTGCCAGCTCACCAGGATCCGGGAGCGAAGATACGCAGTATTTT
cdr3_aa: CASSPGSGSEDTQYF

d_call: TRBD2
j_call: TRBJ2-1
clone_size: NA
v_call: TRBV13
cdr3_nt: TGTGCCAGCAGCTTAGAGGGACTAGCGGGGGCCGGGGAGCAGTTCTTC
cdr3_aa: CASSLEGLAGAGEQFF

d_call: NA
j_call: TRBJ2-4
clone_size: NA
v_call: TRBV6-5
cdr3_nt: TGTGCCAGCACCGGGGGAGGAAACATTCAGTACTTC
cdr3_aa: CASTGGGNIQYF

d_call: TRBD2
j_call: TRBJ2-6
clone_size: NA
v_call: TRBV5-6
cdr3_nt: TGTGCCAGCAGTCCTGGACTAGCGGGGGTCGGGGCCAACGTCCTGACTTTC
cdr3_aa: CASSPGLAGVGANVLTF

d_call: TRBD2
j_call: TRBJ2-1
clone_size: NA
v_call: TRBV10-3
cdr3_nt: TGTGCCATAGAGAGCGGGAACAATGAGCAGTTCTTC
cdr3_aa: CAIESGNNEQFF

d_call: TRBD1
j_call: TRBJ2-7
clone_size: NA
v_call: TRBV9
cdr3_nt: TGTGCCAGCAGCGTCGGACAGGCCAATAACGAGCAGTACTTC
cdr3_aa: CASSVGQANNEQYF

d_call: NA
j_call: TRBJ2-5
clone_size: NA
v_call: TRBV29-1
cdr3_nt: TGCAGCTCCGGACCGAGGGTAGAGACCCAGTACTTC
cdr3_aa: CSSGPRVETQYF

d_call: NA
j_call: TRBJ1-2
clone_size: NA
v_call: TRBV7-3
cdr3_nt: TGTGCCAGCAGCAGACAGGACGGGGGCTACACCTTC
cdr3_aa: CASSRQDGGYTF

d_call: NA
j_call: TRBJ2-5
clone_size: NA
v_call: TRBV5-4
cdr3_nt: TGTGCCAGCAGCTTTACAGGGCGGGAGACCCAGTACTTC
cdr3_aa: CASSFTGRETQYF

d_call: TRBD1
j_call: TRBJ1-1
clone_size: NA
v_call: TRBV4-1
cdr3_nt: TGCGCCAGCAGCGCGCCGGGACAGGGGTCCGTTGAAGCTTTCTTT
cdr3_aa: CASSAPGQGSVEAFF

d_call: TRBD2
j_call: TRBJ2-1
clone_size: NA
v_call: TRBV7-3
cdr3_nt: TGTGCCAGCAGCTTAACTAGCGGGGGGAGGAATGAGCAGTTCTTC
cdr3_aa: CASSLTSGGRNEQFF

d_call: TRBD1
j_call: TRBJ1-6
clone_size: NA
v_call: TRBV2
cdr3_nt: TGTGCCAGCGGGCGGATCGGGACAGGCTCCCCGCCCCTCCACTTT
cdr3_aa: CASGRIGTGSPPLHF

d_call: NA
j_call: TRBJ1-2
clone_size: NA
v_call: TRBV30
cdr3_nt: TGTGCCTGGAGTGTACGGGACACCTATGGCTACACCTTC
cdr3_aa: CAWSVRDTYGYTF

d_call: NA
j_call: TRBJ2-3
clone_size: NA
v_call: TRBV6-5
cdr3_nt: TGTGCCAGCAAGGACAGTAGCACAGATACGCAGTATTTT
cdr3_aa: CASKDSSTDTQYF

d_call: NA
j_call: TRBJ2-3
clone_size: NA
v_call: TRBV6-6
cdr3_nt: TGTGCCAGCACCCCACTCCTCACAGATACGCAGTATTTT
cdr3_aa: CASTPLLTDTQYF

d_call: TRBD1
j_call: TRBJ1-5
clone_size: NA
v_call: TRBV10-3
cdr3_nt: TGTGCCATCAGACAGGGGGAGAATCAGCCCCAGCATTTT
cdr3_aa: CAIRQGENQPQHF

d_call: NA
j_call: TRBJ1-5
clone_size: NA
v_call: TRBV6-5
cdr3_nt: TGTGCCAGCAGTTCAACAGGGACGAGCAATCAGCCCCAGCATTTT
cdr3_aa: CASSSTGTSNQPQHF

d_call: TRBD2
j_call: TRBJ2-7
clone_size: NA
v_call: TRBV9
cdr3_nt: TGTGCCAGCAGCGGTCGGGGGGGACCCTACGAGCAGTACTTC
cdr3_aa: CASSGRGGPYEQYF

d_call: NA
j_call: TRBJ1-6
clone_size: NA
v_call: TRBV28
cdr3_nt: TGTGCCAGCAGTTTAGACAGGATAAGTTATTCACCCCTCCACTTT
cdr3_aa: CASSLDRISYSPLHF

d_call: NA
j_call: TRBJ2-2
clone_size: NA
v_call: TRBV11-3
cdr3_nt: TGTGCCAGCAGCTTAGGCCAGGGGACCGGGGAGCTGTTTTTT
cdr3_aa: CASSLGQGTGELFF

d_call: TRBD2
j_call: TRBJ2-2
clone_size: NA
v_call: TRBV27
cdr3_nt: TGTGCCAGCAGTTTATCAGCGGGGGTCAGGGAGCTGTTTTTT
cdr3_aa: CASSLSAGVRELFF

d_call: NA
j_call: TRBJ2-7
clone_size: NA
v_call: TRBV7-3
cdr3_nt: TGTGCCAGCAGCTTAACTGGGCAGAACGAGCAGTACTTC
cdr3_aa: CASSLTGQNEQYF

d_call: NA
j_call: TRBJ1-2
clone_size: NA
v_call: TRBV6-1
cdr3_nt: TGTGCCAGCAGTAAAGGACACCGATCGGATAACTATGGCTACACCTTC
cdr3_aa: CASSKGHRSDNYGYTF

d_call: TRBD1
j_call: TRBJ1-1
clone_size: NA
v_call: TRBV6-4
cdr3_nt: TGTGCCAGCAGTGCCGGGACAGCGAACACTGAAGCTTTCTTT
cdr3_aa: CASSAGTANTEAFF

d_call: TRBD2
j_call: TRBJ2-1
clone_size: NA
v_call: TRBV5-1
cdr3_nt: TGCGCCAGCAGCGAGCGGGGGGGCTTGGATGAGCAGTTCTTC
cdr3_aa: CASSERGGLDEQFF

d_call: TRBD2
j_call: TRBJ2-7
clone_size: NA
v_call: TRBV4-2
cdr3_nt: TGTGCCAGCAGCCAAGAGGTACTAGCGGGAGGGTCCCTCTCCTTCTACGAGCAGTACTTC
cdr3_aa: CASSQEVLAGGSLSFYEQYF

d_call: NA
j_call: TRBJ2-7
clone_size: NA
v_call: TRBV5-1
cdr3_nt: TGCGCCAGCAGCCCCCCTTTATCCGACGAGCAGTACTTC
cdr3_aa: CASSPPLSDEQYF